This TCR beta chain was sequenced during a study of metastatic and nonmetastatic thyroid tumors (dated by TCRdb to the early 2020s). For the study in its entirety: The researchers compared repertoires between peripheral blood samples and tumor or nodule tissue samples from patients with malignant or benign thyroid disease.

No treatment had been received by any patient before thyroid surgery. Using T-cell receptor beta sequencing, the researchers looked back retrospectively at clinical samples from patients, gathered between about 2012 and 2019. Libraries were made using PCR. The reads were generated on an Illumina HiSeq 4000. High-throughput sequencing was used to profile the TCR beta-chain CDR3 region of every patient. The original pipeline was this. The researchers built a classifier to tell apart papillary thyroid cancer patients with distant metastasis, based on CDR3 differences among clinicopathological groups. The Shannon index was used to assess repertoire diversity, and the Morisita-Horn index was used to assess tumor-blood repertoire similarity. TCRdb trimmed public reads at Q25 via fastp, called clones via MiXCR and kept in-frame beta chains. TCRdb's processing, not the authors' own work, is the source of the V and J calls. For this sample the table gives 15,000 to 20,000 clones, of which 13% were detected only once. Approximately 30% of the sample comes from the top ten.

On the study overall, not on this receptor specifically: In both blood and tumor samples, malignant tumors were reported to have significantly higher TCR beta diversity than benign nodules.

This clone was counted many times. It lacks a known antigen. The sample holds no much larger clone one base away, and base qualities are not on file. At the DNA level, this CDR3 is encoded by other sequences in the same sample as well. The CDR3 numbers 16 residues from cysteine through phenylalanine. The retained sequence is limited to the CDR3, 48 bases, with the frame set at the first base. The germline V and J ends show losses of 6 bases and 6 bases respectively, and no gene match explains 10 bases of the junction. CDR1 and CDR2 (LNHDA, SQIVND) derive from the germline V gene (reference sequence). The receptor was derived from a female donor with papillary thyroid cancer or a benign thyroid nodule (not recorded which). Some clones in this sample may be carry-over from other donors' samples. The V gene is TRBV19 and the J gene is TRBJ2-7, and TRBD2 aligns with 14 junction nucleotides. The sequenced sample was blood. CDR3 region: CASSPRGLAGESEQYF. At the DNA level, the sequence is TGTGCCAGTAGCCCCAGGGGACTAGCGGGAGAGAGCGAGCAGTACTTC.